Each of the 4 T cell receptor beta chains below was sequenced from the same sample in a study of response to subunit inactivated influenza vaccine. TCRdb called the RT-PCR reads again in MiXCR, with one record for every CDR3 protein. The table includes about 480,000 distinct CDR3 sequences, about 25% detected once. The input for sequencing was CD4+ T cells sorted from PBMCs, taken 4 to 6 days after vaccination. These receptors came from a man aged 45-60 years who received an inactivated influenza vaccine.

This clonotype was seen a few times. The chain combines TRBV29-1 with TRBJ2-1; 7 bases are shared with TRBD1. The CDR3 loop spans 16 amino acids. Trimming took 6 bases from V and 9 from J; bases not matched to a gene: 20. Germline CDR1 SQVTM, CDR2 ANQGSEA. CDR3 DNA sequence: TGCAGCGTGGGACGAGAGGGACAGACCATTATGGGTGAGCAGTTCTTC. It translates to CSVGREGQTIMGEQFF.

V is TRBV7-9 and J is TRBJ2-3; D is perhaps TRBD1 (5 bases). V was pared by 5 bases and J by 0 bases, with 12 bases between. Per germline, CDR1 SEHNR and CDR2 FQNEAQ (reference sequence). This CDR3 region has 15 residues. The CDR3 coding sequence is TGTGCCAGCAGCCCGCGACAGAGGAGCACAGATACGCAGTATTTT. Translating it yields CASSPRQRSTDTQYF. Full variable domain (outside the CDR3, taken from reference TRBV7-9 and TRBJ2-3): DTGVSQNPRHKITKRGQNVTFRCDPISEHNRLYWYRQTLGQGPEFLTYFQNEAQLEKSRLLSDRFSAERPKGSFSTLEIQRTEQGDSAMYLCASSPRQRSTDTQYFGPGTRLTVL.

The chain carries TRBV29-1 and TRBJ2-7; the D is unclear. The CDR3 consists of 11 residues. Trimming took off 4 bases at V and 2 bases at J, with 6 bases between the two ends. Germline V gene data show CDR1 as SQVTM and CDR2 as ANQGSEA. In nucleotides, the CDR3 is TGCAGCGTTGCCGCCGCCTACGAGCAGTACTTC. Its translation: CSVAAAYEQYF.

This clonotype was detected a few times. The V call is TRBV10-3, the J call TRBJ2-5, with 9 nucleotides matching TRBD1. Germline V gene lookup returns CDR1 ENHRY and CDR2 SYGVKD. The J segment lost 4 bases and the V segment lost 10 bases, leaving 7 bases of the junction unmatched. The CDR3 runs to 13 residues. This CDR3 reads CANGQGKGETQYF. CDR3 DNA: TGTGCCAACGGACAGGGGAAAGGAGAGACCCAGTACTTC.